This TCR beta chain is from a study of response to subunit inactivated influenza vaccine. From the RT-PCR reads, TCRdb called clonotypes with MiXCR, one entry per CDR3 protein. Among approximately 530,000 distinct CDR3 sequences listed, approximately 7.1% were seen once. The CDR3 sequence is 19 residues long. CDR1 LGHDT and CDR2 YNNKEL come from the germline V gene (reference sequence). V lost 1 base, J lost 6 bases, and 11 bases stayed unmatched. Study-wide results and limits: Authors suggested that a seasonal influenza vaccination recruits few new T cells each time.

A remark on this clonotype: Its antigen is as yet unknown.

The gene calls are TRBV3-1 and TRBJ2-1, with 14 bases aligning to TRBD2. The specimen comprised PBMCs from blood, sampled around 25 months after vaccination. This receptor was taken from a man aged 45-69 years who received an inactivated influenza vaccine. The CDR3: CASSQVVGLAGGSGNEQFF. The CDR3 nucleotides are TGTGCCAGCAGCCAAGTGGTCGGACTAGCGGGAGGCTCTGGCAATGAGCAGTTCTTC.